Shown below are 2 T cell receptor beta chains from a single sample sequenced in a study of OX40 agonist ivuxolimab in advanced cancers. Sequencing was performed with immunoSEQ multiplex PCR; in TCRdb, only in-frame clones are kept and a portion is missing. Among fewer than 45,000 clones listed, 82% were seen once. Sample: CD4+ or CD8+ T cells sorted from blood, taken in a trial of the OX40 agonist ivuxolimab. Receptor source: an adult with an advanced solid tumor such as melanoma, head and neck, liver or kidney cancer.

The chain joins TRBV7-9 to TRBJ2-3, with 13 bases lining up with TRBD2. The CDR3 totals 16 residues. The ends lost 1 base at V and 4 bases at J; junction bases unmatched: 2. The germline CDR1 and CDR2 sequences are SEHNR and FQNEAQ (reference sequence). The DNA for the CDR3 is TGTGCCAGCAGCTTAGGACTAGCGGGAGGCCCAGATACGCAGTATTTT. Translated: CASSLGLAGGPDTQYF.

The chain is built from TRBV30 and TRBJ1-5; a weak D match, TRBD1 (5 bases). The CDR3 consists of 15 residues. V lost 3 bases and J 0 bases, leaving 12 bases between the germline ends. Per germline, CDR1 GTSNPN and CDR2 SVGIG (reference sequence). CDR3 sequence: CAWSREGNSNQPQHF. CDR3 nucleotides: TGTGCCTGGAGCCGAGAGGGGAATAGCAATCAGCCCCAGCATTTT. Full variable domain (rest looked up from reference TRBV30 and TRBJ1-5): SQTIHQWPATLVQPVGSPLSLECTVEGTSNPNLYWYRQAAGRGLQLLFYSVGIGQISSEVPQNLSASRPQDRQFILSSKKLLLSDSGFYLCAWSREGNSNQPQHFGDGTRLSIL.